This entry lists 9 T cell receptor beta chains sequenced from one sample in a study of beta chain features in type 1 diabetes. Since all of the isolated RNA was reverse transcribed, expressed TCRB transcripts were what got sequenced. Only in-frame clones appear in the TCRdb table, and some are missing; sequencing was by immunoSEQ multiplex PCR. The table records 35,000 to 50,000 clones, about 50% of them present only once. Sequenced material: stem cell memory CD4+ T cells from blood. These TCRs come from a woman in her thirties in good health.

This clone was recorded a few times. V gene TRBV5-1 combines with J gene TRBJ2-2; weak D call: TRBD2 (6 bases). The CDR3 length is 15 residues. The ends were cut back, 4 bases at V and 4 bases at J, with 14 bases in the middle. Germline CDR1 SGHRS, CDR2 YFSETQ. CDR3 residues: CASSPPLAVTGELFF. The CDR3, as DNA: TGCGCCAGCAGCCCACCCTTAGCGGTCACCGGGGAGCTGTTTTTT.

The chain links TRBV7-9 to TRBJ2-3, with 11 bases matching TRBD2. Looked up from germline, CDR1 is SEHNR and CDR2 is FQNEAQ (reference sequence). The V segment lost 5 bases and the J segment 0 bases; nucleotides outside the gene matches: 4. This CDR3 region has 16 residues. The chain's CDR3 is CASSLRTSGSTDTQYF. CDR3 nucleotide sequence: TGTGCCAGCAGCCTGCGGACTAGCGGGAGCACAGATACGCAGTATTTT.

V usage is TRBV11-2 and J usage is TRBJ2-3; TRBD2 matches at 15 bases. This CDR3 is built from 18 residues. The germline CDR1 and CDR2 sequences are SGHAT and FQNNGV. J gave up 5 bases and V 1 base, and 7 bases lay outside the gene matches. The CDR3 region has the DNA TGTGCCAGCAGCTTAGGGAGGACTAGCGGGAGGGCCTTAGATACGCAGTATTTT. Its translation is CASSLGRTSGRALDTQYF.

This chain connects TRBV28 to TRBJ2-2, with D perhaps TRBD1 (6 bases). The CDR3 runs 16 residues. Trimming cost V 6 bases and J 1 base, with 15 bases left between them. Germline loops: CDR1 MDHEN, CDR2 SYDVKM. The CDR3 reads CASSAAGAQNTGELFF. Written as DNA, the CDR3 is TGTGCCAGCAGCGCGGCAGGGGCCCAGAACACCGGGGAGCTGTTTTTT.

The chain employs TRBV7-9 and TRBJ1-1; D call uncertain. Per the germline V gene, CDR1 is SEHNR and CDR2 is FQNEAQ (reference sequence). This CDR3 has 14 residues. Trimming shortened V by 5 bases and J by 3 bases, and 13 bases separated the two germline ends. The CDR3 loop is CASSHFGSDTEAFF. CDR3 coding DNA: TGTGCCAGCAGCCACTTCGGGTCGGACACTGAAGCTTTCTTT.

V and J are TRBV5-4 and TRBJ2-7; 9 bases match TRBD2. CDR1 and CDR2 (germline): SGHNT, YYREEE (reference sequence). The CDR3 runs to 15 residues. J gave up 2 bases and V 3 bases, and 6 bases lay outside the gene matches. CDR3: CASSSGLAGTYEQYF. DNA for the CDR3: TGTGCCAGCAGCTCGGGGCTAGCGGGAACCTACGAGCAGTACTTC.

This clone was recorded a few times. V gene TRBV7-3 combines with J gene TRBJ2-1; TRBD2 agrees at 7 bases. V gave up 6 bases and J gave up 2 bases; unmatched junction bases: 7. The CDR3 is made up of 15 amino acids. Germline-derived CDR1 and CDR2 are SGHTA and FQGTGA. The DNA for the CDR3 is TGTGCCAGCAGTCCGGGGGAGGGCCCCTACAATGAGCAGTTCTTC. It specifies CASSPGEGPYNEQFF. The complete variable domain, with remaining parts taken from reference TRBV7-3 and TRBJ2-1, reads GAGVSQTPSNKVTEKGKYVELRCDPISGHTALYWYRQSLGQGPEFLIYFQGTGAADDSGLPNDRFFAVRPEGSVSTLKIQRTERGDSAVYLCASSPGEGPYNEQFFGPGTRLTVL.

The chain joins TRBV18 to TRBJ1-2; TRBD1 agrees at 9 bases. This CDR3 has 18 amino acids. Germline trimming cut 6 bases from V and 3 bases from J; bases unmatched to any gene: 17. Per germline, CDR1 KGHSH and CDR2 LQKENI. The CDR3, as DNA: TGTGCCAGCTCCCTGCTCCAACCGGGACAGGGATCGGACTATGGCTACACCTTC. As protein: CASSLLQPGQGSDYGYTF. The full variable domain, its missing parts supplied by reference TRBV18 and TRBJ1-2, is NAGVMQNPRHLVRRRGQEARLRCSPMKGHSHVYWYRQLPEEGLKFMVYLQKENIIDESGMPKERFSAEFPKEGPSILRIQQVVRGDSAAYFCASSLLQPGQGSDYGYTFGSGTRLTVV.

The chain employs TRBV10-3 and TRBJ2-7; 9 bases fit TRBD1. The CDR3 is 18 residues long. The V segment lost 2 bases and the J segment 0 bases; nucleotides outside the gene matches: 11. CDR1 ENHRY and CDR2 SYGVKD come from the germline V gene. The DNA for the CDR3 is TGTGCCATCAGTGAGGCCGCCGTGGGACAGGGAACCTCCTACGAGCAGTACTTC. It translates to CAISEAAVGQGTSYEQYF.